This T cell receptor (beta chain) was identified during a study of blood T cell repertoires in COVID-19. Turning to the study itself: Nucleic acid was either cDNA or gDNA, and it came from T cells, B-cell-depleted T cells, or PBMCs.

This clone was recorded only once. In germline, CDR1 is SGHNT, CDR2 YYREEE (reference sequence). The CDR3 is made up of 15 amino acids. After removal of 1 base from V and 2 bases from J, the junction contained 3 bases not matched to a gene. As handled by the study authors: Using reference gene primer amplification, nucleated cell counts were estimated. The assay was immunoSEQ multiplex PCR, and TCRdb's table has in-frame clones only and misses some. V, J and clone size reflect that table, while D and trimming were determined from the DNA. Of fewer than 200,000 clones listed, around four fifths were seen once; the top ten hold 7.7%.

This clonotype was obtained from a man aged 35 to 55 who had recovered from COVID-19. The sample comprised peripheral blood. The chain recombines TRBV5-4 with TRBJ1-3; 7 bases match TRBD1. As DNA, the CDR3 is TGTGCCAGCAGCTTGTTAACAGGGGCTGGAAACACCATATATTTT. This codes for CASSLLTGAGNTIYF.